Listed here are 7 T cell receptor beta chains from one sample, sequenced in a study of blood T cell repertoires in COVID-19 (dated by TCRdb to the early 2020s). Library preparation was by the immunoSEQ multiplex PCR assay. The table comes from immuneACCESS by way of TCRdb, which keeps in-frame sequences with V and J called. Part of the clones is missing from these tables; in studies checked, under half for an unresolved V gene and the rest for unknown reasons. Here the sample has a few hundred thousand clones; approximately 90% occur a single time. About 6.2% of the sample belongs to the ten largest clones. Sequenced: peripheral blood. Receptors were obtained from a man aged 55-75 years who had recovered from COVID-19.

The genes are TRBV7-2 and TRBJ2-1; the match to TRBD2 covers 11 bases. The V segment lost 5 bases and the J segment 5 bases; nucleotides outside the gene matches: 8. Per germline, CDR1 SGHTA and CDR2 FQGNSA. The CDR3 is 16 residues long. The CDR3 coding sequence is TGTGCCAGCAGCCGTTCCTCGGGACTAGCGGACAATGAGCAGTTCTTC. It is translated as CASSRSSGLADNEQFF.

The chain has TRBV7-9 and TRBJ2-1; 13 nucleotides align to TRBD2. The CDR3 length is 19 residues. CDR1 SEHNR and CDR2 FQNEAQ come from the germline V gene (reference sequence). V lost 4 bases, J lost 0 bases, and 9 bases stayed unmatched. The CDR3, as DNA: TGTGCCAGCAGCTCCTCCGGGACTAGCGGGACCCGCTCCTACAATGAGCAGTTCTTC. The encoded protein is CASSSSGTSGTRSYNEQFF.

This clone was observed a single time. The rearrangement links TRBV6-1 to TRBJ2-1; D unresolved. Germline CDR1 is MNHNS and CDR2 is SASEGT. V lost 0 bases and J lost 3, with 6 bases in between. CDR3 length equals 14 residues. The CDR3 loop reads CASSEAYNYNEQFF. The CDR3 DNA reads TGTGCCAGCAGTGAAGCGTACAACTACAATGAGCAGTTCTTC.

J is TRBJ1-5 and V is TRBV9; D ambiguous. CDR1 is SGDLS and CDR2 is YYNGEE in the germline V gene. The CDR3 consists of 19 residues. V shed 6 bases and J shed 6 bases, with 31 bases lying between them. As DNA, the CDR3 is TGTGCCAGCACCCCCGCCGGACGGCCGGCATCCTATAGCGGTCAGCCCCAGCATTTT. Translation gives CASTPAGRPASYSGQPQHF.

The chain has TRBV9 and TRBJ2-1; no firm D call. From germline, CDR1 is SGDLS and CDR2 YYNGEE. Between the trimmed V and J ends, which lost 0 bases and 0 bases, there was a span of 7 bases. This CDR3 contains 15 residues. This CDR3 is CASSVGQYSYNEQFF. For the CDR3, the DNA is TGTGCCAGCAGCGTAGGCCAGTACTCCTACAATGAGCAGTTCTTC.

The V call is TRBV10-3, the J call TRBJ1-2; TRBD1 aligns across 8 bases. The ends lost 7 bases at V and 7 bases at J; junction bases unmatched: 17. Germline assignment: CDR1 ENHRY and CDR2 SYGVKD. This CDR3 has 16 amino acids. In nucleotides, the CDR3 is TGTGCCATCACCGGAATCCAGGGGGCGTTATTGAGTGGCTACACCTTC. It translates to CAITGIQGALLSGYTF.

The CDR3 DNA follows: TGTGCCAGCAGTCTCGGGGTCGAGACTGAAGCTTTCTTT. Its protein is CASSLGVETEAFF. This sequence joins TRBV5-5 and TRBJ1-1; no clear D. V was clipped by 5 bases and J by 5 bases, with 13 bases between them. CDR3 length: 13 residues. The germline gives CDR1 SGHKS, CDR2 YYEKEE (reference sequence).